Following are 23 T cell receptor beta chains from one sample sequenced in a study of blood T cell repertoires in COVID-19 (TCRdb year 2020). Library prep was done by the immunoSEQ multiplex PCR assay. TCRdb took over this immuneACCESS table, retaining in-frame rearrangements with V and J assigned. Such tables are incomplete; in checked studies, under half of the missing clones stem from an unresolved V gene, and the remainder is unexplained. In all, the sample holds about 280,000 clones, and 87% of those were seen once. The ten biggest clones cover about 2% of the sample. The sequencing input was peripheral blood. The origin of the receptors is a woman between 50 and 59 years old who had recovered from COVID-19.

V is TRBV27 and J is TRBJ2-7, with 9 bases aligning to TRBD1. The V segment lost 6 bases and the J segment 4 bases; nucleotides outside the gene matches: 7. The germline V gene encodes CDR1 MNHEY and CDR2 SMNVEV (reference sequence). The CDR3 is 14 residues long. CDR3: CASRDRTGEYEQYF. The CDR3 bases are TGTGCCAGCAGGGACCGGACAGGGGAATACGAGCAGTACTTC.

The chain joins TRBV2 to TRBJ1-1; D is ambiguous. Trimming pared 2 bases from V and 10 bases from J, leaving 14 bases between. CDR3 size: 13 residues. Germline lookup yields CDR1 SNHLY and CDR2 FYNNEI. The DNA for the CDR3 is TGTGCCAGCAGTGAACAGGTCCAAAGTAGAGCTTTCTTT. Protein: CASSEQVQSRAFF.

The rearrangement joins TRBV10-1 to TRBJ2-5; TRBD2 matches 16 bases. CDR1 and CDR2 (germline): WNHNN, SYGVQD (reference sequence). The CDR3 sequence is 20 residues long. Germline trimming cut 6 bases from V and 5 bases from J; bases unmatched to any gene: 18. This CDR3 is CASRSDGPGTSGRAGETQYF. The CDR3 region has the DNA TGCGCCAGCAGATCAGACGGACCCGGGACTAGCGGGAGGGCGGGGGAGACCCAGTACTTC.

This clone was seen more than once but under ten times. The same CDR3 can be traced to other DNA sequences in this sample. J is TRBJ1-1 and V is TRBV7-2; D is possibly TRBD1 (6 bases). Germline V gene lookup returns CDR1 SGHTA and CDR2 FQGNSA. V shed 5 bases and J shed 1 base, with 11 bases lying between them. The CDR3 spans 14 residues. The CDR3 sequence: CASSRDRRNTEAFF. The CDR3 DNA sequence: TGTGCCAGCAGCCGCGACAGGCGGAACACTGAAGCTTTCTTT. Drawing the rest from reference TRBV7-2 and TRBJ1-1, the complete variable domain is GAGVSQSPSNKVTEKGKDVELRCDPISGHTALYWYRQSLGQGLEFLIYFQGNSAPDKSGLPSDRFSAERTGGSVSTLTIQRTQQEDSAVYLCASSRDRRNTEAFFGQGTRLTVV.

The J gene is TRBJ1-2, the V gene TRBV20-1; D gene uncertain. The germline V gene has CDR1 DFQATT and CDR2 SNEGSKA (reference sequence). This CDR3 spans 11 amino acids. The V gene lost 6 bases and the J gene lost 4 bases, with 9 bases spanning the gap. The CDR3 DNA is TGCAGTGCCAAGACTGTCTATGGCTACACCTTC. Amino acids: CSAKTVYGYTF.

The V call is TRBV6-5, the J call TRBJ1-1, with 8 nucleotides matching TRBD1. The CDR3 length is 14 residues. CDR1 and CDR2 (germline): MNHEY, SVGAGI. V gave up 4 bases and J gave up 3 bases; unmatched junction bases: 4. The chain's CDR3 is CASSSGGWDTEAFF. CDR3 nucleotides: TGTGCCAGCAGTTCAGGGGGCTGGGACACTGAAGCTTTCTTT.

V is TRBV20-1 and J is TRBJ1-5; 7 bases line up with TRBD1. Per the germline V gene, CDR1 is DFQATT and CDR2 is SNEGSKA (reference sequence). The CDR3 contains 15 residues. Trimming at V came to 3 bases and at J to 6 bases, leaving 11 bases not matched to a gene. CDR3 DNA sequence: TGCAGTGCTAGTCACGGGGCAGGGGGAGGTCAGCCCCAGCATTTT. The encoded protein is CSASHGAGGGQPQHF.

The J gene is TRBJ2-3, the V gene TRBV5-1, with 8 bases aligning to TRBD2. Per germline, CDR1 SGHRS and CDR2 YFSETQ. V was clipped by 0 bases and J by 6 bases; unmatched bases: 3. CDR3 length: 14 amino acids. The CDR3 loop is CASSLVASGDTQYF. The CDR3 coding sequence is TGCGCCAGCAGCTTGGTTGCTAGCGGGGATACGCAGTATTTT.

This rearrangement joins TRBV28 to TRBJ2-5; 10 positions match TRBD2. Germline CDR1 is MDHEN and CDR2 is SYDVKM. V gave up 2 bases and J gave up 7 bases; unmatched junction bases: 7. This CDR3 region has 15 residues. The CDR3 DNA follows: TGTGCCAGCAGTTTAACCGGGACTAGCGTAGGGACCCAGTACTTC. Translated, it gives CASSLTGTSVGTQYF.

The gene calls are TRBV6-6 and TRBJ1-1, with 9 bases aligning to TRBD1. Germline V gene lookup returns CDR1 MNHNY and CDR2 SVGAGI (reference sequence). The CDR3 length is 14 residues. V shed 5 bases, J shed 8 bases, and the junction held 9 bases outside the gene matches. The CDR3 coding sequence is TGTGCCAGCAGTCCGAGAACCGGGACAGGGGAAGCTTTCTTT. Amino acid sequence: CASSPRTGTGEAFF.

J is TRBJ2-1 and V is TRBV6-1; D might be TRBD1 (5 bases). Trimming left V 3 bases short and J 0 bases short, with 15 bases between. Germline CDR1 MNHNS, CDR2 SASEGT. This CDR3 comprises 17 residues. CDR3 sequence: CASSDFWGSSSYNEQFF. The CDR3 DNA reads as TGTGCCAGCAGTGATTTTTGGGGCTCAAGCTCCTACAATGAGCAGTTCTTC.

The chain joins TRBV5-6 to TRBJ2-3; 9 bases are a match to TRBD2. Germline-derived CDR1 and CDR2 are SGHDT and YYEEEE. V shed 5 bases and J 4 bases; nucleotides not matched to a gene: 14. The CDR3 runs to 17 residues. DNA of the CDR3: TGTGCCAGCAGTTTTTTCTTGCGGGGGGGCGGCGCAGATACGCAGTATTTT. Encoded protein: CASSFFLRGGGADTQYF.

CDR3 nucleotides: TGCGCCAGCAGCCACCGGACTAGCGGGGGGGGCCAAGAGACCCAGTACTTC. Protein product: CASSHRTSGGGQETQYF. The rearrangement joins TRBV4-3 to TRBJ2-5; 15 bases are shared with TRBD2. The CDR3 extends over 17 amino acids. Per germline, CDR1 LGHNA and CDR2 YSLEER. Trimming at V came to 3 bases and at J to 1 base, leaving 3 bases not matched to a gene.

This chain links TRBV6-6 with TRBJ2-1; 10 bases fit TRBD2. CDR3 length equals 14 residues. With 5 bases clipped from V and 8 bases from J, the junction kept 6 bases outside the gene matches. From germline, CDR1 is MNHNY and CDR2 SVGAGI (reference sequence). The CDR3 DNA reads as TGTGCCAGCAGTGCAGCGGGAGGGGGCTATGAGCAGTTCTTC. It specifies CASSAAGGGYEQFF.

This chain connects TRBV6-4 to TRBJ2-7; 11 bases match TRBD2. CDR1 is MRHNA, CDR2 SNTAGT, per germline. The CDR3 has 15 residues. V lost 9 bases to trimming and J lost 1 base; unmatched junction nucleotides: 8. CDR3 nucleotides: TGTGCCAGGAACTTAGCGGGAGGGGGTTCCTACGAGCAGTACTTC. Amino acid sequence: CARNLAGGGSYEQYF.

The chain uses TRBV28 and TRBJ2-7; D possibly corresponds to TRBD2 (5 bases). The V end lost 4 bases, the J end lost 4 bases, and 17 bases lay between the germline ends. There are 15 residues in the CDR3. The V gene's germline CDR1 is MDHEN and CDR2 SYDVKM. CDR3 bases: TGTGCCAGCAGTTATCGACCCGCCCGGACTTACGAGCAGTACTTC. Protein product: CASSYRPARTYEQYF.

The rearrangement links TRBV5-6 to TRBJ2-7; D is perhaps TRBD2 (5 bases). The V end lost 0 bases, the J end lost 3 bases, and 13 bases lay between the germline ends. The CDR3 sequence is 15 residues long. Germline V CDR1 and CDR2: SGHDT, YYEEEE. The CDR3, as DNA: TGTGCCAGCAGCTTGGTCGGACGAGGGCTCTACGAGCAGTACTTC. This encodes CASSLVGRGLYEQYF.

The J gene is TRBJ1-2, the V gene TRBV6-5, with 9 bases that match TRBD1. CDR1 and CDR2 (germline): MNHEY, SVGAGI. V was clipped by 5 bases and J by 5 bases; unmatched bases: 6. This CDR3 comprises 14 residues. The CDR3 coding sequence is TGTGCCAGCAGTCAGGGGACAGGGAGTTATGGCTACACCTTC. It is translated as CASSQGTGSYGYTF.

The table lists this clone with a count of one. This chain connects TRBV10-1 to TRBJ2-7; 15 bases align to TRBD2. This CDR3 has 14 amino acids. CDR1 is WNHNN, CDR2 SYGVQD, per germline (reference sequence). V shed 9 bases, J shed 6 bases, and the junction held 6 bases outside the gene matches. The CDR3 region is CARAPGLAGGEQYF. CDR3 DNA sequence: TGCGCCAGGGCCCCGGGACTAGCGGGAGGCGAGCAGTACTTC.

This clone was recorded many times. The rearrangement uses TRBV11-2 and TRBJ1-3, with 10 nucleotides matching TRBD1. Unmatched junction bases numbered 9, after V lost 3 bases and J lost 4 bases. The CDR3 is made up of 17 amino acids. CDR1 is SGHAT, CDR2 FQNNGV, per germline. CDR3: CASSFTGTGARGNTIYF. DNA of the CDR3: TGTGCCAGCAGCTTCACCGGGACAGGGGCGCGAGGAAACACCATATATTTT.

The rearrangement uses TRBV4-2 and TRBJ1-2, with 8 bases identical to TRBD1. Trimming took 5 bases from V and 3 from J; bases not matched to a gene: 14. This CDR3 contains 17 residues. Germline CDR1 is LGHNA and CDR2 is YNFKEQ. CDR3 protein: CASSRWTGTTQDYGYTF. For the CDR3, the DNA is TGTGCCAGCAGCAGATGGACAGGGACTACCCAGGACTATGGCTACACCTTC.

V and J are TRBV10-2 and TRBJ1-6; D remains ambiguous. V was pared by 2 bases and J by 6 bases, with 11 bases between. CDR1 and CDR2 from the germline V gene are WSHSY and SAAADI. The CDR3 is 15 residues long. The CDR3 DNA reads as TGCGCCAGCAGTGAGGTAGTCCTTACTAATTCACCCCTCCACTTT. Translation gives CASSEVVLTNSPLHF.

This clone was detected once. The chain links TRBV3-1 (or the pseudogene TRBV3-2) to TRBJ2-6; 11 bases match TRBD1. J gave up 0 bases and V 6 bases, and 1 base lay outside the gene matches. Germline CDR1 LGHDT, CDR2 YNNKEL (reference sequence). The CDR3 contains 16 residues. The CDR3 sequence is CASRGTGGSGANVLTF. The CDR3 DNA reads TGTGCCAGCAGGGGGACAGGGGGCTCTGGGGCCAACGTCCTGACTTTC.